The entry that follows covers one T cell receptor beta chain sequence. Its antigen remains unidentified. The PCR made use of 60 Vbeta and 13 Jbeta primers. Some clones are missing from TCRdb's copy, which holds only in-frame ones; the method was immunoSEQ multiplex PCR. The repertoire holds over 95,000 clones, with 77% as singletons. The data stem from a study of cytomegalovirus exposure and HLA in healthy donors. Germline CDR1 and CDR2: SGHVT and SQSDAQ. CDR3 length: 16 amino acids. The germline V and J ends were trimmed by 2 bases and 2 bases, with 16 bases remaining between them. Findings and limits, study-wide: Several of the most significant clusters appeared, in a later analysis, to be linked to common viral pathogens. Most TCR sequences were seen very rarely across donors, but some public TCRs occurred in many. Earlier findings revealed that most TCR beta V segments proved productive either about 87% or about 30% of the time.

This sequence originates from a man in his forties in good health and CMV-seropositive. The chain employs TRBV7-4 and TRBJ2-7, with a tentative D call TRBD2 (5 bases). The sequenced sample consisted of PBMCs. The CDR3 protein is CASSLNGQEVPYEQYF. The CDR3 region has the DNA TGTGCCAGCAGCTTAAACGGTCAGGAGGTCCCCTACGAGCAGTACTTC.